Below, 27 T cell receptor beta chains from the same sample are listed, as sequenced in a study of blood T cell repertoires in COVID-19. Profiled with immunoSEQ multiplex PCR; TCRdb holds only in-frame clones, not every one. This sample has some 330,000 clones, with 80% to 90% found just once. Sequenced: PBMCs or T cells enriched from blood (not recorded which). These receptors originate from a man aged 25 to 45 who had recovered from COVID-19.

This rearrangement joins TRBV5-1 to TRBJ2-1, with D perhaps TRBD2 (6 bases). The V and J ends lost 0 bases and 4 bases respectively, with 17 bases between them. CDR3 size: 17 residues. CDR1 and CDR2 from the germline V gene are SGHRS and YFSETQ. The CDR3, as DNA: TGCGCCAGCAGCTTGGGACTTCGTGGGGGGATATACAATGAGCAGTTCTTC. This gives the protein CASSLGLRGGIYNEQFF. The entire variable domain, with the rest obtained from reference TRBV5-1 and TRBJ2-1, is as follows: KAGVTQTPRYLIKTRGQQVTLSCSPISGHRSVSWYQQTPGQGLQFLFEYFSETQRNKGNFPGRFSGRQFSNSRSEMNVSTLELGDSALYLCASSLGLRGGIYNEQFFGPGTRLTVL.

The V and J genes are TRBV7-2 and TRBJ2-2; D is unresolved. V was cut by 2 bases and J by 6 bases, with 10 bases left in between. CDR1 is SGHTA and CDR2 is FQGNSA in the germline V gene. CDR3 length: 14 residues. For the CDR3, the DNA is TGTGCCAGCAGCTTATTGTATAGATCCGGGGAGCTGTTTTTT. Its protein product is CASSLLYRSGELFF.

The rearrangement joins TRBV5-1 to TRBJ2-1, with D hard to call. Germline V lookup: CDR1 SGHRS, CDR2 YFSETQ. This CDR3 spans 11 amino acids. The V gene lost 0 bases and the J gene lost 11 bases, with 6 bases spanning the gap. In DNA, the CDR3 is TGCGCCAGCAGCTTGGTTGGGCAGCAGTTCTTC. Protein: CASSLVGQQFF.

The V call is TRBV28, the J call TRBJ2-5; 7 nucleotides agree with TRBD2. The V segment lost 10 bases and the J segment 2 bases; nucleotides outside the gene matches: 10. The CDR3 contains 14 residues. Germline assignment: CDR1 MDHEN and CDR2 SYDVKM. CDR3 nucleotides: TGTGCCACCCTCCGGGGAGCGGGGCAAGAGACCCAGTACTTC. This sequence encodes CATLRGAGQETQYF. Drawing the rest from reference TRBV28 and TRBJ2-5, the complete variable domain is DVKVTQSSRYLVKRTGEKVFLECVQDMDHENMFWYRQDPGLGLRLIYFSYDVKMKEKGDIPEGYSVSREKKERFSLILESASTNQTSMYLCATLRGAGQETQYFGPGTRLLVL.

The chain has TRBV6-5 and TRBJ2-1; 10 bases fit TRBD2. The germline gives CDR1 MNHEY, CDR2 SVGAGI. The V gene end was trimmed by 7 bases and the J gene end by 3 bases; junction bases not matched to a gene: 6. The CDR3 has 15 residues. The chain's CDR3 is CASISLAGVYNEQFF. Here the CDR3 DNA reads TGTGCCAGCATTTCCCTAGCGGGGGTCTACAATGAGCAGTTCTTC.

This chain connects TRBV2 to TRBJ2-1, with 7 bases aligning to TRBD1. There are 14 residues in the CDR3. Germline CDR1 is SNHLY and CDR2 is FYNNEI. The V segment lost 10 bases and the J segment 4 bases; nucleotides outside the gene matches: 10. The CDR3 bases are TGTGCCACCACAATTGACAGGGTTTACAATGAGCAGTTCTTC. Amino acid sequence: CATTIDRVYNEQFF.

The CDR3 here is CASAKTGYDGYTF. CDR3 DNA sequence: TGTGCCAGCGCCAAGACAGGTTACGATGGCTACACCTTC. This rearrangement joins TRBV18 to TRBJ1-2; D is perhaps TRBD1 (6 bases). Germline V CDR1 and CDR2: KGHSH, LQKENI. V was pared by 8 bases and J by 6 bases, with 16 bases between. This CDR3 is built from 13 residues.

This rearrangement joins TRBV7-8 to TRBJ2-3; TRBD2 matches 8 bases. V was clipped by 4 bases and J by 4 bases; unmatched bases: 4. The CDR3 has 14 amino acids. The germline V gene encodes CDR1 SGHVS and CDR2 FQNEAQ. CDR3 in amino acids: CASSSLTSADTQYF. The CDR3 DNA reads as TGTGCCAGCAGCTCACTGACTAGCGCAGATACGCAGTATTTT.

The chain carries TRBV24-1 and TRBJ1-5; D not certain. CDR3 length: 10 residues. The germline V gene has CDR1 KGHDR and CDR2 SFDVKD. V was shortened by 5 bases and J by 7 bases, with 2 bases between the two germline ends. The CDR3 spells CATSVQPQHF. The CDR3 DNA sequence: TGTGCCACCAGTGTACAGCCCCAGCATTTT.

CDR3 residues: CASSFRGLSTDTQYF. CDR3 bases: TGTGCCAGCAGCTTCAGGGGGCTTAGCACAGATACGCAGTATTTT. J is TRBJ2-3 and V is TRBV9; 8 bases line up with TRBD1. Germline V CDR1 and CDR2: SGDLS, YYNGEE. CDR3 length: 15 residues. After removal of 4 bases from V and 0 bases from J, the junction contained 4 bases not matched to a gene. The full variable domain, rest sourced from reference TRBV9 and TRBJ2-3, is DSGVTQTPKHLITATGQRVTLRCSPRSGDLSVYWYQQSLDQGLQFLIQYYNGEERAKGNILERFSAQQFPDLHSELNLSSLELGDSALYFCASSFRGLSTDTQYFGPGTRLTVL.

This clone has only a few counts. This chain links TRBV9 with TRBJ1-6; TRBD1 matches 7 bases. With 0 bases clipped from V and 9 bases from J, the junction kept 6 bases outside the gene matches. There are 15 residues in the CDR3. Per germline, CDR1 SGDLS and CDR2 YYNGEE. In nucleotides, the CDR3 is TGTGCCAGCAGCGTAGGACAGGGAAGAAGTTCACCCCTCCACTTT. Its translation: CASSVGQGRSSPLHF.

The chain carries TRBV10-3 and TRBJ2-3, with D possibly being TRBD2 (5 bases). V was pared by 5 bases and J by 5 bases, with 14 bases between. The CDR3 is made up of 14 amino acids. The germline gives CDR1 ENHRY, CDR2 SYGVKD. For the CDR3, the DNA is TGTGCCATCAGTCCAGTCGGGGTAGTAGATACGCAGTATTTT. Amino acid sequence: CAISPVGVVDTQYF.

The chain combines TRBV30 with TRBJ2-7; D is unresolved. Per the germline V gene, CDR1 is GTSNPN and CDR2 is SVGIG (reference sequence). V shed 0 bases and J shed 2 bases, with 11 bases lying between them. The CDR3 totals 14 residues. The CDR3 bases are TGTGCCTGGAGTGTACCGAGGCCAACCTACGAGCAGTACTTC. This translates into CAWSVPRPTYEQYF. Filled out from reference TRBV30 and TRBJ2-7, the complete variable domain reads SQTIHQWPATLVQPVGSPLSLECTVEGTSNPNLYWYRQAAGRGLQLLFYSVGIGQISSEVPQNLSASRPQDRQFILSSKKLLLSDSGFYLCAWSVPRPTYEQYFGPGTRLTVT.

V is TRBV5-6 and J is TRBJ2-2, with 8 nucleotides matching TRBD1. Trimming removed 4 bases from V and 2 bases from J; junction bases left unmatched: 10. Germline values: CDR1 SGHDT, CDR2 YYEEEE. The CDR3 length is 17 residues. The chain's CDR3 is CASSPDRALRNTGELFF. The CDR3 DNA is TGTGCCAGCAGCCCGGACAGGGCACTAAGAAACACCGGGGAGCTGTTTTTT. Full variable domain (missing parts from reference TRBV5-6 and TRBJ2-2): DAGVTQSPTHLIKTRGQQVTLRCSPKSGHDTVSWYQQALGQGPQFIFQYYEEEERQRGNFPDRFSGHQFPNYSSELNVNALLLGDSALYLCASSPDRALRNTGELFFGEGSRLTVL.

V is TRBV27 and J is TRBJ1-5, with 7 bases identical to TRBD1. J gave up 5 bases and V 5 bases, and 12 bases lay outside the gene matches. The length of the CDR3 is 16 residues. In germline, CDR1 is MNHEY, CDR2 SMNVEV (reference sequence). CDR3 bases: TGTGCCAGCAGTGCCCGGGGCAGGGGGAAAGATCAGCCCCAGCATTTT. Amino acids: CASSARGRGKDQPQHF.

The chain has TRBV4-1 and TRBJ2-5; perhaps TRBD2 as D (5 bases). Germline V gene lookup returns CDR1 MGHRA and CDR2 YSYEKL. CDR3 length equals 14 residues. V lost 1 base to trimming and J lost 2 bases, with 8 bases between them. The CDR3 reads CASSQVGSQETQYF. In nucleotides, the CDR3 is TGCGCCAGCAGCCAAGTGGGGAGTCAAGAGACCCAGTACTTC.

Only one count was recorded for this clone. The limits of the CDR3 on the DNA are not certain, so only TCRdb's listed CDR3 is given. V usage is TRBV21-1 and J usage is TRBJ2-1; TRBD1, the D gene given by the table, was not confirmed from the DNA. TRBV21-1 is assigned pseudogene status. The CDR3 is made up of 15 amino acids, end residues included. The chain's CDR3 is CASSVGTGSYNEQFF.

The chain employs TRBV18 and TRBJ2-3, with a possible D match to TRBD1 (5 bases). The ends were cut back, 0 bases at V and 5 bases at J, with 12 bases in the middle. Germline CDR1 KGHSH, CDR2 LQKENI. The CDR3 covers 15 residues. The CDR3 coding sequence is TGTGCCAGCTCACCACCTGACAGTATTGTAGATACGCAGTATTTT. It codes for CASSPPDSIVDTQYF.

This chain joins TRBV20-1 and TRBJ1-3, with 7 bases that match TRBD1. CDR3 size: 11 residues. The germline V gene has CDR1 DFQATT and CDR2 SNEGSKA (reference sequence). With 6 bases clipped from V and 8 bases from J, the junction kept 4 bases outside the gene matches. CDR3 in DNA: TGCAGTGCAAACAGGGGTGACACCATATATTTT. It is translated as CSANRGDTIYF.

This chain links TRBV4-2 with TRBJ1-4; tentative D call: TRBD1 (6 bases). CDR3 length equals 14 residues. The germline V gene has CDR1 LGHNA and CDR2 YNFKEQ. V was trimmed by 2 bases and J by 7 bases, leaving 11 bases between them. The CDR3 bases are TGTGCCAGCAGCCAAAAACAGGGTGGTGAAAAACTGTTTTTT. Protein sequence: CASSQKQGGEKLFF.

The rearrangement links TRBV19 to TRBJ1-6, with D maybe TRBD1 (5 bases). The CDR3 extends over 15 amino acids. Germline values: CDR1 LNHDA, CDR2 SQIVND (reference sequence). V was trimmed by 3 bases and J by 3 bases, leaving 9 bases between them. The CDR3 DNA reads as TGTGCCAGTAGTATGCTAGGGGACTATAATTCACCCCTCCACTTT. This translates into CASSMLGDYNSPLHF.

V gene TRBV7-3 combines with J gene TRBJ2-6; D is unresolved. This CDR3 comprises 17 residues. Trimming cost V 5 bases and J 4 bases, with 18 bases left between them. Germline lookup yields CDR1 SGHTA and CDR2 FQGTGA. The chain's CDR3 is CASSPSLVVQGANVLTF. The CDR3 nucleotides read TGTGCCAGCAGCCCCTCCCTGGTTGTACAGGGGGCCAACGTCCTGACTTTC.

Turning to this clone: Within the sample, other DNA sequences also encode this same CDR3. The chain couples TRBV24-1 to TRBJ2-3, with 12 bases lining up with TRBD2. With V trimmed by 4 bases and J by 6 bases, 7 bases remained unmatched. This CDR3 spans 16 amino acids. Germline CDR1 is KGHDR and CDR2 is SFDVKD. The CDR3 DNA is TGTGCCACCAGTGACCCTAGCGGGGGGGCCGGGGATACGCAGTATTTT. Translating it yields CATSDPSGGAGDTQYF.

The chain is built from TRBV11-2 and TRBJ2-7, with 7 bases that match TRBD2. The J segment lost 3 bases and the V segment lost 8 bases, leaving 10 bases of the junction unmatched. Looked up from germline, CDR1 is SGHAT and CDR2 is FQNNGV. This CDR3 region has 14 residues. As DNA, the CDR3 is TGTGCCAGCCAGAGACCAGCGGGAAACTACGAGCAGTACTTC. Its translation is CASQRPAGNYEQYF.

The genes are TRBV12-3 or TRBV12-4 and TRBJ2-5; tentatively, D is TRBD1 (7 bases). Deletions cut 6 bases from V and 5 bases from J, with 13 bases between. The CDR3 sequence is 13 residues long. The CDR3, as DNA: TGTGCCAGCAGCCAGACAGGGAGGGAGACCCAGTACTTC. Its translation: CASSQTGRETQYF.

The V gene is TRBV6-5, the J gene TRBJ1-1; 10 positions agree with TRBD1. The V gene's germline CDR1 is MNHEY and CDR2 SVGAGI. J lost 6 bases, V lost 10 bases, and 11 bases had no gene match. The CDR3 extends over 14 amino acids. The CDR3, as DNA: TGTGCCACCCTTGGACAGGGGGGTGTCGCTGAAGCTTTCTTT. Protein: CATLGQGGVAEAFF.

The CDR3 spells CASSLGSGGYNEQFF. CDR3 nucleotide sequence: TGTGCCAGCAGCTTGGGCAGCGGGGGCTACAATGAGCAGTTCTTC. The chain links TRBV5-4 to TRBJ2-1, with 8 nucleotides matching TRBD2. V lost 0 bases and J lost 3; bases outside the gene matches: 2. CDR1 SGHNT and CDR2 YYREEE come from the germline V gene (reference sequence). The CDR3 is 15 residues long.